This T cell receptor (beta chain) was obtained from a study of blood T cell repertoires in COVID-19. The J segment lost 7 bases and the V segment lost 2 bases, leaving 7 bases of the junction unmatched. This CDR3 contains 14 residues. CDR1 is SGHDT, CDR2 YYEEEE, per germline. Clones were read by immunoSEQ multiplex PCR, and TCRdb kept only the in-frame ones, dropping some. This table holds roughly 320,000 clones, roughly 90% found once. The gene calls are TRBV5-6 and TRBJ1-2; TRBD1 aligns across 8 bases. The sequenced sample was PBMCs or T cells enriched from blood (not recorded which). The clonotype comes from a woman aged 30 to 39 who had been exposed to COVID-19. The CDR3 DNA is TGTGCCAGCAGCTTATGGCAGGGGGCGCGTGGCTACACCTTC. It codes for CASSLWQGARGYTF.